This TCR beta chain was profiled in a study of a mutant IDH1 vaccine in newly diagnosed glioma. Time point reported: week 47, end of study. All doses held 300 ug of mutant IDH1 20-mer peptide, with topical imiquimod. Repertoires were generated with immunoSEQ multiplex PCR, while TCRdb's copy carries only in-frame clones and drops some. The sample includes fewer than 60,000 clones, approximately 65% seen only once; the top ten take about 5%. The CDR3 runs 14 residues. Germline CDR1 SGHRS, CDR2 YFSETQ. Trimming took 7 bases from V and 6 from J, leaving 17 bases between them. Concerning this clone itself: As yet, its antigen is unknown.

The chain couples TRBV5-1 to TRBJ2-1; no reliable D call. Sequences were derived from peripheral blood mononuclear cells (PBMCs), sampled from a glioma patient whose treatment included an IDH1 peptide vaccine. The sequence came from a middle-aged man with glioma. Some clones in this sample may be carry-over from other donors' samples. The CDR3 DNA is TGCGCCAGCTGCGAGAGCTCTTCGTGCAATGAGCAGTTCTTC. It codes for CASCESSSCNEQFF.